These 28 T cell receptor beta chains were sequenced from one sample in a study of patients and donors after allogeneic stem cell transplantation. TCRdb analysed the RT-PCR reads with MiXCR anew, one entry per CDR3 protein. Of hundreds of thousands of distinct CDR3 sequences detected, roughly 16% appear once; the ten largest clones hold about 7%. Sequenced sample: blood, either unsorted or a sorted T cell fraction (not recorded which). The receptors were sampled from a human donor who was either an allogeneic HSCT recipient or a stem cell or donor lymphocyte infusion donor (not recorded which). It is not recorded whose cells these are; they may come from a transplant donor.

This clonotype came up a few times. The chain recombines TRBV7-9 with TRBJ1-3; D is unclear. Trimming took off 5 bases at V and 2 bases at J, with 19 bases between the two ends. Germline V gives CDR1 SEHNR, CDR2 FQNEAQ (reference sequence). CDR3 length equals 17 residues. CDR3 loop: CASSAQNEGRPGNTIYF. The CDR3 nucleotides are TGTGCCAGCAGCGCACAAAACGAGGGTAGGCCTGGAAACACCATATATTTT.

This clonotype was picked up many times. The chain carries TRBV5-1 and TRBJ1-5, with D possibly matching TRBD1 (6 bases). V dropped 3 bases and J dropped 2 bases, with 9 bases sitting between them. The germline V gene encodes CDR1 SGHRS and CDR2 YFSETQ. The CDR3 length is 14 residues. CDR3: CASSSGVGNQPQHF. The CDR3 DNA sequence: TGCGCCAGCAGCTCAGGGGTTGGCAATCAGCCCCAGCATTTT.

The CDR3 spells CASSEFILAGVGEQYF. The CDR3 nucleotides are TGTGCCAGCAGTGAGTTCATACTAGCGGGAGTTGGCGAGCAGTACTTC. The chain joins TRBV6-1 to TRBJ2-7, with 11 bases aligning to TRBD2. V gave up 3 bases and J gave up 6 bases; unmatched junction bases: 10. The CDR3 has 16 amino acids. CDR1 and CDR2 from the germline V gene are MNHNS and SASEGT.

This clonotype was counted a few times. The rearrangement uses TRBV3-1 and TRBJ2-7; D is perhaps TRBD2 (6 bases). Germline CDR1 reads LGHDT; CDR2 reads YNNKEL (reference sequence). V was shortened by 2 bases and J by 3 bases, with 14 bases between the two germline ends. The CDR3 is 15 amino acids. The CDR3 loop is CASSQSLGGHYEQYF. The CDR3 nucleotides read TGTGCCAGCAGCCAAAGTCTGGGGGGTCACTACGAGCAGTACTTC.

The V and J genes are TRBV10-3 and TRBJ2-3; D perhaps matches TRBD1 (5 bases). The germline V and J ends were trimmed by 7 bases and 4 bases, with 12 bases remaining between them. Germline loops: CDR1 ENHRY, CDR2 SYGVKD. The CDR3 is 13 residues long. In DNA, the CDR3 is TGTGCCATCAAGCAGGGTCCGCCAGATACGCAGTATTTT. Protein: CAIKQGPPDTQYF.

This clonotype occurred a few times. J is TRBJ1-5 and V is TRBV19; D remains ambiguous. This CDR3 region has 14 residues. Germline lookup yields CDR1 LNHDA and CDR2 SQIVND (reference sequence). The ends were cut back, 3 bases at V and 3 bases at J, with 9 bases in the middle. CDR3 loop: CASSIGSFNQPQHF. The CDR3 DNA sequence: TGTGCCAGTAGTATCGGCAGCTTCAATCAGCCCCAGCATTTT.

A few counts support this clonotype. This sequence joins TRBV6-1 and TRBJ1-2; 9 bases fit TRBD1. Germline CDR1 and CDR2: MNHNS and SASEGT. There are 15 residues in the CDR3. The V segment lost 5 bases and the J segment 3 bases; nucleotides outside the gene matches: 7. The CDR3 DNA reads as TGTGCCAGCAGTCCCCGGGGACAGGGCCACTATGGCTACACCTTC. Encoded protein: CASSPRGQGHYGYTF.

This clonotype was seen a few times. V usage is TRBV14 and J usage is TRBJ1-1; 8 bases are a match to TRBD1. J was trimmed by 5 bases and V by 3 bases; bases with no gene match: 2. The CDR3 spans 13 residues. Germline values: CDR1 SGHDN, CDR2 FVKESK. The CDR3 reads CASSHYRGTEAFF. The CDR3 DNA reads TGTGCCAGCAGCCACTACAGGGGGACTGAAGCTTTCTTT.

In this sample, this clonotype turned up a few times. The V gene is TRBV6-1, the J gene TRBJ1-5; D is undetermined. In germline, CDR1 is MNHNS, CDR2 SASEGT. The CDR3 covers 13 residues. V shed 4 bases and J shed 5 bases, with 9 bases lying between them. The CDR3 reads CASSVYLDQPQHF. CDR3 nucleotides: TGTGCCAGCAGTGTGTATCTTGATCAGCCCCAGCATTTT.

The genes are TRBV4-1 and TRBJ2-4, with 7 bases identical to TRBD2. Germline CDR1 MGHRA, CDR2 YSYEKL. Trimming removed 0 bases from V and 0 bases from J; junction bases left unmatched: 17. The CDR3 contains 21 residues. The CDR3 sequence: CASSQDPGGRAGPLAKNIQYF. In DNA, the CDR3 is TGCGCCAGCAGCCAAGATCCTGGGGGGAGGGCAGGACCCCTAGCCAAAAACATTCAGTACTTC.

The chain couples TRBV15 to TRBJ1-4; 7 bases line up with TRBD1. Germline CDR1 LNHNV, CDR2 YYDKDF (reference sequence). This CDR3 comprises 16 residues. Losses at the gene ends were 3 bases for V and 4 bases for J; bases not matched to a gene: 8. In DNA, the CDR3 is TGTGCCACCAGCAGGGATCCGGGACAGCTTAATGAAAAACTGTTTTTT. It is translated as CATSRDPGQLNEKLFF. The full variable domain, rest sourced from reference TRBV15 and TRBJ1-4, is DAMVIQNPRYQVTQFGKPVTLSCSQTLNHNVMYWYQQKSSQAPKLLFHYYDKDFNNEADTPDNFQSRRPNTSFCFLDIRSPGLGDTAMYLCATSRDPGQLNEKLFFGSGTQLSVL.

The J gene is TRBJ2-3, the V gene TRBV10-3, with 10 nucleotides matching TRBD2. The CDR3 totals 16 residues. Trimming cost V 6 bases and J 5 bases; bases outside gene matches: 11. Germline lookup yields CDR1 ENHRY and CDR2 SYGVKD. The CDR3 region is CAIREILAGEEDTQYF. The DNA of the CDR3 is TGTGCCATCAGAGAAATTCTAGCGGGAGAGGAAGATACGCAGTATTTT.

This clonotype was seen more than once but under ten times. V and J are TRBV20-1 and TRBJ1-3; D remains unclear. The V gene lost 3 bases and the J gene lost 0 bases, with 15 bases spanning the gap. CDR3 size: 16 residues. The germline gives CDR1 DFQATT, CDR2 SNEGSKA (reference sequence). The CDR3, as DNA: TGCAGTGCTAGGGACCTAGGAGGTATCTCTGGAAACACCATATATTTT. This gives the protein CSARDLGGISGNTIYF.

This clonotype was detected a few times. This CDR3 is CATSEPPGVKDNEQFF. CDR3 DNA sequence: TGTGCCACCAGTGAACCCCCCGGGGTCAAGGACAATGAGCAGTTCTTC. This rearrangement joins TRBV24-1 to TRBJ2-1; D possibly corresponds to TRBD2 (5 bases). The germline V and J ends were trimmed by 4 bases and 5 bases, with 17 bases remaining between them. The CDR3 runs 16 residues. Germline V gene lookup returns CDR1 KGHDR and CDR2 SFDVKD.

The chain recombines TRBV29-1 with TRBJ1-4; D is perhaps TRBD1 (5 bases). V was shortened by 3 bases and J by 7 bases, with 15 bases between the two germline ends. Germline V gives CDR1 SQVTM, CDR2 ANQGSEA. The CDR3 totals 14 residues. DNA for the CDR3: TGCAGCGTTGAGGGGGGGGTTGAACGTGAAAAACTGTTTTTT. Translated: CSVEGGVEREKLFF.

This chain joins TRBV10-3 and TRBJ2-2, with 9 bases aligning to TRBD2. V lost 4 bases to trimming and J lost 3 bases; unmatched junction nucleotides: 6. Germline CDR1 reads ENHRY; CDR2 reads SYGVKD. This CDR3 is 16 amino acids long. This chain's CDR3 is CAISGLAGLDTGELFF. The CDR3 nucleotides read TGTGCCATCAGTGGGCTAGCGGGGTTGGACACCGGGGAGCTGTTTTTT.

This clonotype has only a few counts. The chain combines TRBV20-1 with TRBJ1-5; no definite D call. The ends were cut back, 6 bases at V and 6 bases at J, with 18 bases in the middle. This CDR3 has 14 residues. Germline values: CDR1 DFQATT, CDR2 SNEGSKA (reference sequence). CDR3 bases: TGCAGTGCCCTGGCTGGGAACCCCAGTCAGCCCCAGCATTTT. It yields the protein CSALAGNPSQPQHF.

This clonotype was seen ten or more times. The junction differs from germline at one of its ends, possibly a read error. The CDR3 reads CASSFPGSTTPSVF. Written as DNA, the CDR3 is TGTGCCAGCAGCTTCCCAGGGAGCACCACCCCCTCCGTCTTC. V usage is TRBV7-9 and J usage is TRBJ1-2; D may be TRBD1 (5 bases). CDR3 length equals 14 residues. The germline V gene has CDR1 SEHNR and CDR2 FQNEAQ (reference sequence).

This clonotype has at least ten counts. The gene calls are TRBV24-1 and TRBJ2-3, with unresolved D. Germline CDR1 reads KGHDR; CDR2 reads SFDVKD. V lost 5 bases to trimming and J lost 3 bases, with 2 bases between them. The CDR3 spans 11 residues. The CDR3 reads CATSVTDTQYF. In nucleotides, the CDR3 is TGTGCCACCAGTGTAACAGATACGCAGTATTTT.

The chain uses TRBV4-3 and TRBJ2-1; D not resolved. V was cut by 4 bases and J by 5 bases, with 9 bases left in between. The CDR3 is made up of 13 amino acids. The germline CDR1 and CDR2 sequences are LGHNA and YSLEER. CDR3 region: CASSPLMNNEQFF. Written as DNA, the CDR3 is TGCGCCAGCAGCCCCCTTATGAACAATGAGCAGTTCTTC.

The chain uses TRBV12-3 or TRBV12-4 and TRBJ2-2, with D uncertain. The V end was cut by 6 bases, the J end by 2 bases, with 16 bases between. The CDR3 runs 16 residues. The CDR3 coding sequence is TGTGCCAGCAGCACCTTACTTTCACTAAACACCGGGGAGCTGTTTTTT. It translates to CASSTLLSLNTGELFF.

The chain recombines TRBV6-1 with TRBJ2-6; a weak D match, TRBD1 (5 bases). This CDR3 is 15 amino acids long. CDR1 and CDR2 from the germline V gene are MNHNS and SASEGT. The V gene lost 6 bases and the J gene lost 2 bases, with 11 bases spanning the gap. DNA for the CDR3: TGTGCCAGCAGAATCAGGGTTGCTGGGGCCAACGTCCTGACTTTC. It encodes CASRIRVAGANVLTF.

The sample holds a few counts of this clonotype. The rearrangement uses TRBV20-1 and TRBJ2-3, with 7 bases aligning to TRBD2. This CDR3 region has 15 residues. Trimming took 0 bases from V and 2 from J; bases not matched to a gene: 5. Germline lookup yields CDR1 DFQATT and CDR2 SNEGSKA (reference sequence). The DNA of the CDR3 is TGCAGTGCTAGAGATAGGCGGGGGATCACAGATACGCAGTATTTT. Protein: CSARDRRGITDTQYF.

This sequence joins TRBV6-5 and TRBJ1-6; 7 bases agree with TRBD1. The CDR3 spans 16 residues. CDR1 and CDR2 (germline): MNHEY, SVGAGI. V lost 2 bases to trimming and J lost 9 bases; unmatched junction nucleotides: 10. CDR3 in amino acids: CASSYPRQGIGSPLHF. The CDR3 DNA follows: TGTGCCAGCAGTTACCCCCGACAGGGCATCGGTTCACCCCTCCACTTT.

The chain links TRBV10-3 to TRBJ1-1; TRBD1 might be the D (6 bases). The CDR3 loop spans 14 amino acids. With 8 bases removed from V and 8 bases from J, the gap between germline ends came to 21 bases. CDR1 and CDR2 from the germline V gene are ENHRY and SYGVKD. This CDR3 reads CAIRQPGGGQEAFF. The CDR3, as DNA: TGTGCCATCCGCCAACCCGGGGGCGGTCAGGAAGCTTTCTTT.

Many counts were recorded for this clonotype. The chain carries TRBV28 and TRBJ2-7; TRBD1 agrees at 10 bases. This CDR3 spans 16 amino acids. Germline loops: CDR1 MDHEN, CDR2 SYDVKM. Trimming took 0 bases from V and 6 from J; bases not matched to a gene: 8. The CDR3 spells CASSLWTGTGDSEQYF. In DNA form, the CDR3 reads TGTGCCAGCAGTTTATGGACCGGGACAGGGGACTCCGAGCAGTACTTC.

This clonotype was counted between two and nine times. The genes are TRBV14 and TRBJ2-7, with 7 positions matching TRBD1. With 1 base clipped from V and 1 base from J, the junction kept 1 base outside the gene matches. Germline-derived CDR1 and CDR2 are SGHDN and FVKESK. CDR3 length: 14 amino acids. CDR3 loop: CASSQATGSYEQYF. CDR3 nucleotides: TGTGCCAGCAGCCAAGCGACAGGGTCCTACGAGCAGTACTTC.

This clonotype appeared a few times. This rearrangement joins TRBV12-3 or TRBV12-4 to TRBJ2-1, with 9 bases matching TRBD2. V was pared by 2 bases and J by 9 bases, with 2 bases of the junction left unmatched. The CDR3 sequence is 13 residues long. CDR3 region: CASSLTSGFEQFF. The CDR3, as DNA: TGTGCCAGCAGTTTAACTAGCGGGTTTGAGCAGTTCTTC.